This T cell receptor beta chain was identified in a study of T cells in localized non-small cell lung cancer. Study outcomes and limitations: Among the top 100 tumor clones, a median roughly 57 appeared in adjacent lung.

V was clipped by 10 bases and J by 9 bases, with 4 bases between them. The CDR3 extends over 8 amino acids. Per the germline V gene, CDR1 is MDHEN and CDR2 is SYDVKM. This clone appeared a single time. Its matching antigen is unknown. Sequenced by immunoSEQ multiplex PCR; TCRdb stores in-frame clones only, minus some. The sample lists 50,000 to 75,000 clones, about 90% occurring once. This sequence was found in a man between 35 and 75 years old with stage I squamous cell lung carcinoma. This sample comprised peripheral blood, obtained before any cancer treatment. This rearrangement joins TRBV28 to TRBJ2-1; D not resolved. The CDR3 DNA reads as TGTGCCACGGGTGAGCAGTTCTTC. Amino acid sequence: CATGEQFF.